These T cell receptor beta chains were read from a single sample in a study of cytomegalovirus exposure and HLA in healthy donors. Libraries were prepared by immunoSEQ multiplex PCR; TCRdb keeps only in-frame clonotypes and omits some of them. The sample lists about 170,000 clones, roughly 82% occurring once. Sequenced material: PBMCs. The receptors were sampled from a girl aged 5-17 years in good health and CMV-seropositive. Both conserved end residues are part of each CDR3. A D gene is named only where the DNA matches it firmly. Clone sizes are given selectively: once, few, many, or a class where the clone is expanded.

>TRBV11-2|TRBJ2-7|-|few
TGTGCCAGCAGCTTTTTTTCGGCTAGCTCCTACGAGCAGTACTTC
CASSFFSASSYEQYF
>TRBV7-2|TRBJ1-1|TRBD1|-
TGTGCCAGCCGTGGGACAGTGAGCATGAACACTGAAGCTTTCTTT
CASRGTVSMNTEAFF
>TRBV4-3|TRBJ2-3|TRBD1|-
TGCGCCAGCAGGCAGGACAGGGCAGGAGCAGATACGCAGTATTTT
CASRQDRAGADTQYF
>TRBV20-1|TRBJ1-2|-|-
TGCAGTGCACAAAGTGCATATGGCTACACCTTC
CSAQSAYGYTF
>TRBV7-8|TRBJ1-2|-|-
TGTGCCAGCAGCTTAGAGCCTACTAACTATGGCTACACCTTC
CASSLEPTNYGYTF
>TRBV18|TRBJ1-1|TRBD1|-
TGTGCCAGCTCATTGGGACAGGCCACTGAAGCTTTCTTT
CASSLGQATEAFF
>TRBV11-3|TRBJ2-7|TRBD2|-
TGTGCCAGCAGCCCGGGGACTAGCGGATCCTCCTACGAGCAGTACTTC
CASSPGTSGSSYEQYF
>TRBV11-1|TRBJ2-3|TRBD1|few
TGTGCCAGCAGCCCAAGGGGGCAGGGAGATTTAGCAGATACGCAGTATTTT
CASSPRGQGDLADTQYF
>TRBV7-8|TRBJ2-7|TRBD2|few
TGTGCCAGCAGCTCTGGCACGGGAGGATCCCACGAGCAGTACTTC
CASSSGTGGSHEQYF
>TRBV7-2|TRBJ2-1|TRBD2|-
TGTGCCAGCAGGTCCAGCGGGAGTGCTTACAATGAGCAGTTCTTC
CASRSSGSAYNEQFF
>TRBV30|TRBJ2-7|-|-
TGTGCCCGGAGTATCAGGGCCGCCTACGAGCAGTACTTC
CARSIRAAYEQYF
>TRBV5-8|TRBJ1-5|TRBD1|-
TGTGCCAGCAGCAGAAAAGCGACAGGGACCCTCAATCAGCCCCAGCATTTT
CASSRKATGTLNQPQHF
>TRBV19|TRBJ1-5|-|-
TGTGCCAGTAGTAATATATTTGGCTTGGGCAATCAGCCCCAGCATTTT
CASSNIFGLGNQPQHF
>TRBV19|TRBJ1-1|-|-
TGTGCCAGTAGTATTGAACAGAACACTGAAGCTTTCTTT
CASSIEQNTEAFF
>TRBV6-1|TRBJ2-1|-|-
TGTGCCAGCACCCTCAGCGGGCAGAAATACAATGAGCAGTTCTTC
CASTLSGQKYNEQFF
>TRBV4-3|TRBJ1-1|-|-
TGCGCCAGCAGCCAAGATCCCCAGGCAGCAGCTTTCTTT
CASSQDPQAAAFF
>TRBV7-8|TRBJ2-3|-|once
TGTGCCAGCAGAGGAGGGGGCACAGATACGCAGTATTTT
CASRGGGTDTQYF
>TRBV7-2|TRBJ2-1|TRBD2|-
TGTGCCAGCAGCCCAATAGCGGGAGAGCTTTACAATGAGCAGTTCTTC
CASSPIAGELYNEQFF
>TRBV29-1|TRBJ1-1|TRBD1|once
TGCAGCGTGAGAAACGGACAGGGACAGAACACTGAAGCTTTCTTT
CSVRNGQGQNTEAFF
>TRBV5-4|TRBJ1-1|-|-
TGTGCCAGCAGCTGGGGGGGTGCACGGATGAACACTGAAGCTTTCTTT
CASSWGGARMNTEAFF
>TRBV28|TRBJ1-2|TRBD1|few
TGTGCCAACAGACAGGGGGCTGGGGGCTACACCTTC
CANRQGAGGYTF
>TRBV10-2|TRBJ2-7|-|-
TGCGCCAGCAGTGAGCTGTCTCTAGGAACAGGCCGTACCTACGAGCAGTACTTC
CASSELSLGTGRTYEQYF
>TRBV5-6|TRBJ2-1|TRBD1|-
TGTGCCAGCAGCGTCGGACAGGGCGAATGGTACAATGAGCAGTTCTTC
CASSVGQGEWYNEQFF
>TRBV5-1|TRBJ2-1|TRBD1|-
TGCGCCAGCACCTATTCCGGGACAGGGGGGAGTAGGCCCTACAATGAGCAGTTCTTC
CASTYSGTGGSRPYNEQFF
>TRBV6-6|TRBJ2-7|-|-
TGTGCCAGCAGTTACGAGTTGTACGAGCAGTACTTC
CASSYELYEQYF
>TRBV5-1|TRBJ2-4|TRBD2|-
TGCGCCAGCAGCGGCGGGGGGGGCGGGAGGCCCAACATTCAGTACTTC
CASSGGGGGRPNIQYF
>TRBV11-2|TRBJ1-1|-|-
TGTGCCAGCAGCTACCGGACCGAAGGGGGAGCTTTCTTT
CASSYRTEGGAFF
>TRBV2|TRBJ2-2|-|-
TGTGCCAGCAGTGGAAAGCGGATCACCGGGGAGCTGTTTTTT
CASSGKRITGELFF
>TRBV7-2|TRBJ2-5|TRBD1|-
TGTGCCAGCAGCTTAAATCTTGGGACAGGGAACACCCAGTACTTC
CASSLNLGTGNTQYF
>TRBV21-1|TRBJ1-1|-|once
TGTGCCAGCAGCAAAGGGCGGGGCAGTATGAACACTGAAGCTTTCTTT
CASSKGRGSMNTEAFF
>TRBV5-1|TRBJ2-3|TRBD2|once
TGCGCCAGCTCGACTAGCGGGGACGCAGATACGCAGTATTTT
CASSTSGDADTQYF
>TRBV7-6|TRBJ2-7|TRBD1|-
TGTGCCAGCAGCCCACCGGGCCAGGGGGCGTACGAGCAGTACTTC
CASSPPGQGAYEQYF
>TRBV7-2|TRBJ2-1|-|few
TGTGCCAGCAGCTTAGCGGTGGGGCTTGGGTACAATGAGCAGTTCTTC
CASSLAVGLGYNEQFF
>TRBV9|TRBJ2-1|TRBD2|-
TGTGCCAGCAGCGTAGCTGGAGCGGGAGGGGAGAATGAGCAGTTCTTC
CASSVAGAGGENEQFF
>TRBV28|TRBJ2-1|-|-
TGTGCCAGCAGGGCCGTTGGCCAGGGATCCTACAATGAGCAGTTCTTC
CASRAVGQGSYNEQFF
>TRBV7-2|TRBJ2-2|TRBD2|-
TGTGCCAGCAGCTTACCGAGACTAGCGGGAGAGGACGGGGAGCTGTTTTTT
CASSLPRLAGEDGELFF
>TRBV11-2|TRBJ1-1|-|-
TGTGCCAGCAGCGTGAGGGGGTTGAACACTGAAGCTTTCTTT
CASSVRGLNTEAFF
>TRBV9|TRBJ1-3|-|-
TGTGCCAGCAGCTCAACCCAAACAGGGTTATCTGGAAACACCATATATTTT
CASSSTQTGLSGNTIYF
>TRBV7-2|TRBJ2-7|TRBD1|-
TGTGCCAGCAGCTTCGTGACAGGGAACCACGAGCAGTACTTC
CASSFVTGNHEQYF
>TRBV4-1|TRBJ1-5|-|-
TGCGCCAGCAGCCAGAATACAGGGAAGAATCAGCCCCAGCATTTT
CASSQNTGKNQPQHF
>TRBV6-1|TRBJ2-3|-|-
TGTGCCAGCAGTGGCCCCAGGGCAGGTCGAGGAGATACGCAGTATTTT
CASSGPRAGRGDTQYF
>TRBV7-3|TRBJ1-3|-|few
TGTGCCAGCAGCCGAAGGGGAGGGGCTGGAAACACCATATATTTT
CASSRRGGAGNTIYF
>TRBV5-1|TRBJ2-6|-|-
TGCGCCACCCGGGACTCTGGGGCCAACGTCCTGACTTTC
CATRDSGANVLTF
>TRBV27|TRBJ1-2|-|-
TGTGCCAGCAGGGGAGGGGAAGGGAAATCGGACTATGGCTACACCTTC
CASRGGEGKSDYGYTF
>TRBV5-6|TRBJ1-2|-|-
TGTGCCAGCAGCTTTAGGAGACAAGCGGGCTATGGCTACACCTTC
CASSFRRQAGYGYTF
>TRBV7-3|TRBJ2-3|TRBD2|-
TGTGCCAGCAGCGCCTTAACTAGCGGGAGGGCCCTAGATACGCAGTATTTT
CASSALTSGRALDTQYF
>TRBV6-6|TRBJ2-7|-|once
TGTGCCAGCAGTTACGGGGACAATGCCTACGAGCAGTACTTC
CASSYGDNAYEQYF
>TRBV30|TRBJ2-2|-|-
TGTGCCTGGAGTGTACCCAGGGGTAAAGCCGGGGAGCTGTTTTTT
CAWSVPRGKAGELFF
>TRBV5-1|TRBJ2-1|TRBD2|-
TGCGCCAGCAGCCCTCGACTAGCGGGAGGCGACTACAATGAGCAGTTCTTC
CASSPRLAGGDYNEQFF
>TRBV4-1|TRBJ1-2|-|-
TGCGCCAGCAGCCAATGGACATCGAACTATGGCTACACCTTC
CASSQWTSNYGYTF
>TRBV4-1|TRBJ1-1|-|few
TGCGCCAGCAGCCAAGCCTTTCGACAGTTGAACACTGAAGCTTTCTTT
CASSQAFRQLNTEAFF
>TRBV7-6|TRBJ2-6|TRBD1|-
TGTGCCAGCAGCTTAGAACAGGGGAGCTCCTCTGGGGCCAACGTCCTGACTTTC
CASSLEQGSSSGANVLTF